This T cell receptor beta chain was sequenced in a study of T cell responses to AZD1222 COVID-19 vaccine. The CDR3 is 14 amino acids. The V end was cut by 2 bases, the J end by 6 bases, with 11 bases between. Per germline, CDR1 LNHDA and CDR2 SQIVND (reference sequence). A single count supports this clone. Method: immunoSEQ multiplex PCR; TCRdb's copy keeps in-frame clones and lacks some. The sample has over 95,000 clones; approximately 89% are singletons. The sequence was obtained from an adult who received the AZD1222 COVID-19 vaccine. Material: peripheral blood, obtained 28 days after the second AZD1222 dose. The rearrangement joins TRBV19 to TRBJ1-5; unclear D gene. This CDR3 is CASSIRVSGQPQHF. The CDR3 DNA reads TGTGCCAGTAGTATAAGGGTGTCTGGTCAGCCCCAGCATTTT.